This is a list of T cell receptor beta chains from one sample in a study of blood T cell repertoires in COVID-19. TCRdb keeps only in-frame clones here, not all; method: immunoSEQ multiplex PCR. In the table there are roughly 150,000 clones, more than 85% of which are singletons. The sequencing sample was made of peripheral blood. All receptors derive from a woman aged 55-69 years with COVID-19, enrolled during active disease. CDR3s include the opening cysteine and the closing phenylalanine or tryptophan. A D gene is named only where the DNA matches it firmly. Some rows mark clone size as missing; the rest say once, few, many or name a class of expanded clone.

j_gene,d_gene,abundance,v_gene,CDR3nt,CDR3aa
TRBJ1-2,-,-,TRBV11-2,TGTGCCAGCAGCTTACAGACAGGACCCTTTGGGGGCTACACCTTC,CASSLQTGPFGGYTF
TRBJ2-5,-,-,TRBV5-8,TGTGCCAGCAGCAAATACAGGATCCAAGAGACCCAGTACTTC,CASSKYRIQETQYF
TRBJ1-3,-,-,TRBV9,TGTGCCAGCAGCCTCCGGGTTCCAAACACCATATATTTT,CASSLRVPNTIYF
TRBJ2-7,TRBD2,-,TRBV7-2,TGTGCCAGCAGCCAGGGACTAGCGGTCTACGAGCAGTACTTC,CASSQGLAVYEQYF
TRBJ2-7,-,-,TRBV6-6,TGTGCCAGCAGTTACGGGGGGACCTACGAGCAGTACTTC,CASSYGGTYEQYF
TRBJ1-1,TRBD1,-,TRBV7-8,TGTGCCAGCAGCTGGGACAGGGCTGGGACTGAAGCTTTCTTT,CASSWDRAGTEAFF
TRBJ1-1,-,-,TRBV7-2,TGTGCCAGCAGACCCAGACACCAGAACACTGAAGCTTTCTTT,CASRPRHQNTEAFF
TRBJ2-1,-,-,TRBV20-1,TGCAGTGCTAGACAATACAATGAGCAGTTCTTC,CSARQYNEQFF
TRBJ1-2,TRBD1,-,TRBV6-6,TGTGCCACTCGACGCGGAGGGGGCCGGGTTGGCTATGGCTACACCTTC,CATRRGGGRVGYGYTF
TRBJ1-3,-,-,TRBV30,TGTGCCTGGTCGACGACCGGACTGGCGGGAGGAAACACCATATATTTT,CAWSTTGLAGGNTIYF
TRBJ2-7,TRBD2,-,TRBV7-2,TGTGCCAGCAGACTAGCGGGGGGGCGTGGCTACGAGCAGTACTTC,CASRLAGGRGYEQYF
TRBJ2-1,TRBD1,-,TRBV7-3,TGTGCCAGCAGCCTCCGACAAGGACAGGGCAACAATGAGCAGTTCTTC,CASSLRQGQGNNEQFF
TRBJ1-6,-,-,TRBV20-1,TGCAGTGCTAGTACGGGGAGATCCTATAATTCACCCCTCCACTTT,CSASTGRSYNSPLHF
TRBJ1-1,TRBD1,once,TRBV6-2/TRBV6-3,TGTGCCAGCAGTCCCCGGGACAGGCCCAAGACTGAAGCTTTCTTT,CASSPRDRPKTEAFF
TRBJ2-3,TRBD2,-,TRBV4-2,TGTGCCAGCAGCCAAGATTTAAGTAGGAGTAGCGGGGGGGCAGATACGCAGTATTTT,CASSQDLSRSSGGADTQYF
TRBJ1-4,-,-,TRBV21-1,TGTGCCAGCAGCAAATGGATCGGACAGAGTAATGAAAAACTGTTTTTT,CASSKWIGQSNEKLFF
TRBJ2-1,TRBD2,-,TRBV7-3,TGTGCCAGCAGCTCGTCCGGGACTAGCGGGGTTAATGAGCAGTTCTTC,CASSSSGTSGVNEQFF
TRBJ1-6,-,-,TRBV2,TGTGCCAGCAGTGGGGGCTTATGGGCAAATTCACCCCTCCACTTT,CASSGGLWANSPLHF
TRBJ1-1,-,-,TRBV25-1,TGTGCCAGCAGTGAGGGCCGCACTGAAGCTTTCTTT,CASSEGRTEAFF
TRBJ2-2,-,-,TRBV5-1,TGCGCCAGCAGCCCATTCCCCGGGGAGCTGTTTTTT,CASSPFPGELFF
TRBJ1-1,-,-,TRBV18,TGTGCCAGCTCACGCACTACGACCGACACTGAAGCTTTCTTT,CASSRTTTDTEAFF
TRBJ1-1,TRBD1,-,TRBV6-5,TGTGCCAGCAGTTACTCGAGGGACAGGGGTCGGACTGAAGCTTTCTTT,CASSYSRDRGRTEAFF
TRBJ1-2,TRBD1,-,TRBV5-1,TGCGCCAGCAGCTGGGCCCCCGGGACAGGGAACGGCTACACCTTC,CASSWAPGTGNGYTF
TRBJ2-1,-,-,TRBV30,TGTGCCTGGAGTGTCAGAAGTGAGCAGTTCTTC,CAWSVRSEQFF
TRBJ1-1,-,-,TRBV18,TGTGCCAGCTCACCAACACAGGGTTTGAACACTGAAGCTTTCTTT,CASSPTQGLNTEAFF
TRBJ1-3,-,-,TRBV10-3,TGTGCCATCAGGGCGACAGGCGCAGGATCTGGAAACACCATATATTTT,CAIRATGAGSGNTIYF
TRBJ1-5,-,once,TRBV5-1,TGCGCCAGCAGCTTGGACGGAGCCATCAATCAGCCCCAGCATTTT,CASSLDGAINQPQHF
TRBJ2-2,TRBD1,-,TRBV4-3,TGCGCCAGCAGACAGGGACAGAGGACCGGGGAGCTGTTTTTT,CASRQGQRTGELFF
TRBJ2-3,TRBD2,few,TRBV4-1,TGCGCCAGCAGCCACGCACTAGCGGTCCGCACAGATACGCAGTATTTT,CASSHALAVRTDTQYF
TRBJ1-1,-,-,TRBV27,TGTGCCAGCAGCTCCACGGGGACTGAAGCTTTCTTT,CASSSTGTEAFF
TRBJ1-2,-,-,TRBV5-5,TGTGCCAGCAGCTTGGGCCAGGGACATAACTATGGCTACACCTTC,CASSLGQGHNYGYTF
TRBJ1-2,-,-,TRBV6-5,TGTGCCAGCAGATCCGGGGGTAGGGATCTGGGCTACACCTTC,CASRSGGRDLGYTF
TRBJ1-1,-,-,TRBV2,TGTGCCAGCACTGGGAGGGGGGACGGCACTGAAGCTTTCTTT,CASTGRGDGTEAFF
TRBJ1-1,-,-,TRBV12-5,TGTGCTAGTGGTTTTAATGTGAACACTGAAGCTTTCTTT,CASGFNVNTEAFF
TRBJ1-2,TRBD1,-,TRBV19,TGTGCCAGTACCTTACATGAGGACAGGGGATATGGCTACACCTTC,CASTLHEDRGYGYTF